Listed here are 24 T cell receptor beta chains from one sample, sequenced in a study of identical twins. TCRdb passed the 5' RACE reads through MiXCR, listing each CDR3 protein once. The data contain about 220,000 distinct CDR3 sequences, 5.5% to 7.5% of them singletons. The same specimen was also included in a second study, on T cells expressing NK-cell markers.

The sequenced material came from CD8+ T cells sorted from blood. The origin of the receptors is a woman aged 18-29 years in good health.

This sequence joins TRBV7-8 and TRBJ2-1; the D is unclear. The ends were cut back, 0 bases at V and 8 bases at J, with 8 bases in the middle. CDR1 and CDR2 from the germline V gene are SGHVS and FQNEAQ. This CDR3 is built from 13 residues. CDR3 sequence: CASSLAGFDEQFF. CDR3 sequence (DNA): TGTGCCAGCAGCTTAGCAGGCTTCGATGAGCAGTTCTTC.

This clonotype appeared a few times. The V and J genes are TRBV18 and TRBJ2-1, with D possibly matching TRBD2 (6 bases). In germline, CDR1 is KGHSH, CDR2 LQKENI. The CDR3 consists of 15 residues. V was pared by 5 bases and J by 6 bases, with 17 bases between. The CDR3 DNA follows: TGTGCCAGCTCAGCGGGACCAAGTCTGGGCAATGAGCAGTTCTTC. This sequence encodes CASSAGPSLGNEQFF.

V is TRBV20-1 and J is TRBJ1-1, with D hard to call. Germline V gene sequence: CDR1 DFQATT, CDR2 SNEGSKA (reference sequence). The germline V and J ends were trimmed by 7 bases and 0 bases, with 12 bases remaining between them. CDR3 size: 13 residues. The CDR3 protein is CSVRVVMNTEAFF. In DNA, the CDR3 is TGCAGTGTTCGCGTCGTCATGAACACTGAAGCTTTCTTT.

Comments on this clonotype: An end of the junction does not agree with germline; a read error may underlie this. The gene calls are TRBV5-6 and TRBJ1-2; TRBD1 matches at 11 bases. Germline V CDR1 and CDR2: SGHDT, YYEEEE. The CDR3 spans 16 residues. The CDR3 DNA sequence: TGTGCCAGCAGCTTCCAGACCGGACAGGGGGCTAGGGGCTACGCCTTC. Translation gives CASSFQTGQGARGYAF.

This clonotype has more than one count but fewer than ten. The chain links TRBV12-3 or TRBV12-4 to TRBJ2-5; the D call may be TRBD1 or TRBD2 (5 bases each). The CDR3 runs 13 residues. Trimming left V 5 bases short and J 5 bases short, with 12 bases between. The CDR3 sequence: CASSTWGSETQYF. CDR3 coding DNA: TGTGCCAGCAGTACGTGGGGGTCGGAGACCCAGTACTTC.

This clonotype was observed a few times. The gene calls are TRBV6-5 and TRBJ1-5, with TRBD1 as a possible D gene (6 bases). CDR3 length: 18 residues. Germline V gene data show CDR1 as MNHEY and CDR2 as SVGAGI. The V end was cut by 3 bases, the J end by 1 base, with 19 bases between. The CDR3 DNA is TGTGCCAGCAGTTATTCGCCGCTGGGGGCTCAGAGCAATCAGCCCCAGCATTTT. Translating it yields CASSYSPLGAQSNQPQHF.

This clonotype was counted a few times. V gene TRBV7-6 combines with J gene TRBJ1-1; D remains ambiguous. Germline assignment: CDR1 SGHVS and CDR2 FNYEAQ. This CDR3 region has 14 residues. The V gene lost 1 base and the J gene lost 7 bases, with 13 bases spanning the gap. CDR3 in amino acids: CASSLVFRADEAFF. CDR3 bases: TGTGCCAGCAGCTTAGTCTTCCGGGCAGATGAAGCTTTCTTT.

This clonotype was counted a few times. This may arise from a read error, as a much more abundant clone is one base away. The chain employs TRBV27 and TRBJ1-5; D not certain. The CDR3 is 12 amino acids. Germline CDR1 MNHEY, CDR2 SMNVEV (reference sequence). The germline V and J ends were trimmed by 6 bases and 3 bases, with 6 bases remaining between them. In nucleotides, the CDR3 is TGTGCCAGCAGGGGTTACAATCAGCCCCAGCATTTT. Encoded protein: CASRGYNQPQHF.

This clonotype occurred a few times. This chain joins TRBV4-3 and TRBJ2-5; no firm D call. This CDR3 has 14 amino acids. The germline V and J ends were trimmed by 0 bases and 5 bases, with 10 bases remaining between them. Germline V gene lookup returns CDR1 LGHNA and CDR2 YSLEER. The CDR3 is CASSQDRVRETQYF. CDR3 coding DNA: TGCGCCAGCAGCCAAGATAGGGTTAGGGAGACCCAGTACTTC.

This clonotype showed up many times. The chain has TRBV13 and TRBJ2-5; no reliable D call. This CDR3 has 14 residues. Germline CDR1 PRHDT, CDR2 FYEKMQ (reference sequence). V gave up 2 bases and J gave up 3 bases, with 10 bases separating them. The DNA of the CDR3 is TGTGCCAGCAGCTTAAGATTATTGGAAGAGACCCAGTACTTC. Encoded protein: CASSLRLLEETQYF.

The chain employs TRBV27 and TRBJ1-4, with no clear D. CDR1 is MNHEY, CDR2 SMNVEV, per germline (reference sequence). The CDR3 spans 13 residues. V lost 2 bases, J lost 6 bases, and 7 bases lay in between. CDR3 in amino acids: CASSLEGHEKLFF. The CDR3 DNA sequence: TGTGCCAGCAGTTTAGAGGGTCATGAAAAACTGTTTTTT.

This clonotype was detected ten times or more. V gene TRBV2 combines with J gene TRBJ1-2; 9 nucleotides line up with TRBD1. This CDR3 region has 13 residues. V lost 6 bases, J lost 8 bases, and 7 bases stayed unmatched. Looked up from germline, CDR1 is SNHLY and CDR2 is FYNNEI. The CDR3 DNA follows: TGTGCCAGCAGGACAGGGGGACTTGAAGGCTACACCTTC. Translating it yields CASRTGGLEGYTF.

This clonotype showed up many times. The chain has TRBV10-3 and TRBJ2-7; 14 bases map to TRBD2. This CDR3 region has 17 residues. After removal of 2 bases from V and 4 bases from J, the junction contained 7 bases not matched to a gene. Germline V gives CDR1 ENHRY, CDR2 SYGVKD. CDR3 protein: CAISERGLAGEWYEQYF. In DNA, the CDR3 is TGTGCCATCAGTGAGAGGGGACTAGCGGGAGAGTGGTACGAGCAGTACTTC.

A few counts support this clonotype. The V call is TRBV2, the J call TRBJ1-4; D uncertain. Trimming shortened V by 5 bases and J by 7 bases, and 11 bases separated the two germline ends. There are 13 residues in the CDR3. Germline values: CDR1 SNHLY, CDR2 FYNNEI. This CDR3 is CASSPGEREKLFF. The CDR3 DNA sequence: TGTGCCAGCAGTCCCGGGGAGCGTGAAAAACTGTTTTTT.

This rearrangement joins TRBV12-3 or TRBV12-4 to TRBJ2-2; TRBD2 might be the D (6 bases). This CDR3 spans 15 amino acids. With 0 bases removed from V and 6 bases from J, the gap between germline ends came to 11 bases. Here the CDR3 reads CASSLASGLAGELFF. The CDR3 DNA reads TGTGCCAGCAGTTTAGCCAGCGGGCTAGCCGGGGAGCTGTTTTTT.

This clonotype was counted ten times or more. The chain joins TRBV5-6 to TRBJ2-7; 7 bases are shared with TRBD2. Germline-derived CDR1 and CDR2 are SGHDT and YYEEEE. This CDR3 is built from 13 residues. With V trimmed by 3 bases and J by 6 bases, 6 bases remained unmatched. The CDR3 protein is CASSWGTGGEQYF. The DNA for the CDR3 is TGTGCCAGCAGCTGGGGGACGGGAGGCGAGCAGTACTTC.

This clonotype was detected only a few times. One junction end disagrees with the germline gene, perhaps due to a read error. The chain recombines TRBV7-7 with TRBJ2-5, with no clear D. From germline, CDR1 is SSHAT and CDR2 FNYEAQ (reference sequence). The CDR3 consists of 15 residues. CDR3 nucleotides: TGTGCTAGCAGCTTACGAGGACGGAACCAAGAGACCCAGTACTTC. Protein sequence: CASSLRGRNQETQYF.

V gene TRBV4-1 combines with J gene TRBJ2-1; D might be TRBD2 (5 bases). V was pared by 1 base and J by 8 bases, with 18 bases between. From germline, CDR1 is MGHRA and CDR2 YSYEKL. The CDR3 runs 16 residues. For the CDR3, the DNA is TGCGCCAGCAGCCAAGGGTTTCTAGCCTCCTGGGATGAGCAGTTCTTC. This gives the protein CASSQGFLASWDEQFF.

This sequence joins TRBV5-5 and TRBJ1-1; D is unclear. The length of the CDR3 is 14 residues. Trimming took 3 bases from V and 7 from J, leaving 16 bases between them. Germline V gene data show CDR1 as SGHKS and CDR2 as YYEKEE (reference sequence). The CDR3 DNA reads TGTGCCAGCAGCTCCACCCAAGGACCGGTTGAAGCTTTCTTT. This sequence encodes CASSSTQGPVEAFF.

This clonotype showed up many times. The CDR3 reads CSVATSRETQYF. The CDR3 DNA is TGCAGCGTTGCGACTAGTAGAGAGACCCAGTACTTC. This chain links TRBV29-1 with TRBJ2-5; the D gene is possibly TRBD2 (6 bases). CDR1 and CDR2 from the germline V gene are SQVTM and ANQGSEA. CDR3 length: 12 amino acids. Trimming shortened V by 4 bases and J by 4 bases, and 10 bases separated the two germline ends.

In its sample, this clonotype was seen a few times. This sequence joins TRBV15 and TRBJ2-7, with 11 bases aligning to TRBD1. The CDR3 has 14 residues. V shed 6 bases, J shed 4 bases, and the junction held 5 bases outside the gene matches. Germline V gene lookup returns CDR1 LNHNV and CDR2 YYDKDF (reference sequence). The CDR3 region has the DNA TGTGCCACCAGTACCGGGACAGGGGGGTACGAGCAGTACTTC. Its translation is CATSTGTGGYEQYF.

This clonotype was detected many times. The rearrangement uses TRBV12-3 or TRBV12-4 and TRBJ1-5; D is perhaps TRBD1 (5 bases). The CDR3 covers 20 residues. V lost 4 bases, J lost 2 bases, and 27 bases lay in between. CDR3 residues: CASSSDPIKRGLSGNQPQHF. The CDR3 DNA reads as TGTGCCAGCAGTTCAGATCCAATAAAGAGGGGCTTAAGTGGCAATCAGCCCCAGCATTTT.

CDR3 nucleotides: TGTGCCACCAGTGATCGCTTCCCAGATACGCAGTATTTT. Translation gives CATSDRFPDTQYF. This chain uses TRBV24-1 with TRBJ2-3; D gene ambiguous. CDR1 is KGHDR, CDR2 SFDVKD, per germline. The CDR3 has 13 residues. V shed 3 bases and J shed 4 bases, with 7 bases lying between them.

This clonotype was detected many times. The rearrangement links TRBV13 to TRBJ2-1; 7 positions agree with TRBD2. This CDR3 has 14 amino acids. The J segment lost 7 bases and the V segment lost 8 bases, leaving 11 bases of the junction unmatched. In germline, CDR1 is PRHDT, CDR2 FYEKMQ (reference sequence). CDR3 in amino acids: CASSLAAEGNEQFF. CDR3 DNA: TGTGCCAGCTCTCTAGCGGCAGAAGGGAATGAGCAGTTCTTC.